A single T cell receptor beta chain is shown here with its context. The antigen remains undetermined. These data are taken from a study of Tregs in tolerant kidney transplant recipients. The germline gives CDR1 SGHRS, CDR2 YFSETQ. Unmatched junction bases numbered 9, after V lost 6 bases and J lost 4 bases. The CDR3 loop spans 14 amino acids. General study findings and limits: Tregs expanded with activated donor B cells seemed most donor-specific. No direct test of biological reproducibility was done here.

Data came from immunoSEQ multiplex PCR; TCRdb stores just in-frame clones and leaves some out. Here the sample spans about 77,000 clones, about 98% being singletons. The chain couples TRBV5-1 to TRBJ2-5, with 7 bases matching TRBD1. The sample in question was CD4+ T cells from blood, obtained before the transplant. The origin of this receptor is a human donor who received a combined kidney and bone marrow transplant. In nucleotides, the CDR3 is TGCGCCAGCACACTACAGGGGATGGGAGAGACCCAGTACTTC. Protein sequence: CASTLQGMGETQYF. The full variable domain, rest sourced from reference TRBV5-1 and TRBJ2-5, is KAGVTQTPRYLIKTRGQQVTLSCSPISGHRSVSWYQQTPGQGLQFLFEYFSETQRNKGNFPGRFSGRQFSNSRSEMNVSTLELGDSALYLCASTLQGMGETQYFGPGTRLLVL.